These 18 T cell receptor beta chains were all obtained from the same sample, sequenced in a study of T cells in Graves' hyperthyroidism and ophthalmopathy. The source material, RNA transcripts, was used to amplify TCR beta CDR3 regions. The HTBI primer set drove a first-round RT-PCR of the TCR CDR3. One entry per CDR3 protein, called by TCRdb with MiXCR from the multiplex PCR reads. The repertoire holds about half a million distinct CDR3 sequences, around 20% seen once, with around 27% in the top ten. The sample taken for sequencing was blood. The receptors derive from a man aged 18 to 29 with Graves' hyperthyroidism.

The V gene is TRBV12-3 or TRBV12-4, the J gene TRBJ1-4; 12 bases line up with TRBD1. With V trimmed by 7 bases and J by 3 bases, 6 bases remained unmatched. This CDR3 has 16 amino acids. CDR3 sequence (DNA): TGTGCCAGCACCTGGGGACAGGGGGCCCCTAATGAAAAACTGTTTTTT. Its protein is CASTWGQGAPNEKLFF.

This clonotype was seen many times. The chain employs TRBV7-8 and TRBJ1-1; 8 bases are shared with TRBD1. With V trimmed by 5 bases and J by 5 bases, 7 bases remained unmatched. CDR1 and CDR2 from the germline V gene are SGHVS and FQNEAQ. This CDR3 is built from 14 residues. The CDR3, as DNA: TGTGCCAGCAGCCCTTGGACAGGGCCAACTGAAGCTTTCTTT. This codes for CASSPWTGPTEAFF.

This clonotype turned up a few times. The DNA of the CDR3 is TGTGCCAGTAGTATAACCCGGAGGGGGAATCAGCCCCAGCATTTT. It specifies CASSITRRGNQPQHF. The chain combines TRBV19 with TRBJ1-5, with D maybe TRBD1 (6 bases). This CDR3 has 15 residues. The V end lost 2 bases, the J end lost 4 bases, and 12 bases lay between the germline ends. Germline lookup yields CDR1 LNHDA and CDR2 SQIVND (reference sequence).

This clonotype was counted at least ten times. CDR3 DNA: TGTGCCAGCAGCTCCCCGGACTCTGGGGCCAACGTCCTGACTTTC. Protein product: CASSSPDSGANVLTF. The V and J genes are TRBV12-3 or TRBV12-4 and TRBJ2-6, with unresolved D. V lost 6 bases, J lost 0 bases, and 9 bases lay in between. The CDR3 loop spans 15 amino acids.

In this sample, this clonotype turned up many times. CDR3 nucleotides: TGTGCCAGCAGTTACCCCGAAGGGCCCCAGCATTTT. Translation: CASSYPEGPQHF. The rearrangement links TRBV27 to TRBJ1-5; no definite D call. Germline CDR1 reads MNHEY; CDR2 reads SMNVEV (reference sequence). The CDR3 extends over 12 amino acids. With 4 bases removed from V and 9 bases from J, the gap between germline ends came to 10 bases.

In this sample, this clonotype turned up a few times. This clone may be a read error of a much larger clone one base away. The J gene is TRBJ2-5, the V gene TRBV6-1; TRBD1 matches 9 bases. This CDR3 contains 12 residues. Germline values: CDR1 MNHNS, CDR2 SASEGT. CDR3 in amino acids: CASRTGGETKYF. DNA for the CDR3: TGTGCCAGCAGGACAGGGGGGGAGACCAAGTACTTC.

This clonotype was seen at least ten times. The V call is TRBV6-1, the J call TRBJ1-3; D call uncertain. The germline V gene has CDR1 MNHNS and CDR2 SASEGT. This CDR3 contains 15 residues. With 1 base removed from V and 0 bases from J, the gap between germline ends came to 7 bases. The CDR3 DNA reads TGTGCCAGCAGTGAAGATGGGAGCTCTGGAAACACCATATATTTT. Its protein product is CASSEDGSSGNTIYF.

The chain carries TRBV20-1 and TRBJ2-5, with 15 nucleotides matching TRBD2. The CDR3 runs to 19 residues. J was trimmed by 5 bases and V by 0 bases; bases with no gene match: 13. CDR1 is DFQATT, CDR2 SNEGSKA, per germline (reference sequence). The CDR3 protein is CSARDPGLAGGPGGETQYF. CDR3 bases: TGCAGTGCTAGAGATCCGGGACTAGCGGGGGGCCCGGGCGGGGAGACCCAGTACTTC.

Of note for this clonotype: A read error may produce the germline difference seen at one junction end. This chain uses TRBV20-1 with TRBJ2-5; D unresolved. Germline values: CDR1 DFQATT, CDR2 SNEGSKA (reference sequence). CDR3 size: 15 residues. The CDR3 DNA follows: TGCAGTGCTACCACCCTTGTAGAAGACCAAGAGGCCCAGTACTTC. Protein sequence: CSATTLVEDQEAQYF.

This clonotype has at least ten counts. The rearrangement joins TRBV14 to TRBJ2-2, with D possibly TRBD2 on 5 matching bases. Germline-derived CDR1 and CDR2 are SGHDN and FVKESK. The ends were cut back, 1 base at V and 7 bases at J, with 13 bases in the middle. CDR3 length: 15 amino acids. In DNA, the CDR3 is TGTGCCAGCAGCCAAGTTGTAGCGTACAGCGGGGAGCTGTTTTTT. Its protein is CASSQVVAYSGELFF.

The CDR3 here is CASRSGTVIGELFF. DNA for the CDR3: TGCGCCAGCAGATCCGGGACAGTGATCGGGGAGCTGTTTTTT. The chain links TRBV4-1 to TRBJ2-2; TRBD1 aligns across 7 bases. This CDR3 has 14 amino acids. Germline CDR1 MGHRA, CDR2 YSYEKL. V lost 6 bases and J lost 7; bases outside the gene matches: 8.

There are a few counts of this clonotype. The CDR3 sequence: CAIGLNSNQPQHF. DNA for the CDR3: TGTGCCATCGGTCTGAATAGCAATCAGCCCCAGCATTTT. V and J are TRBV10-3 and TRBJ1-5; D gene unclear. The germline gives CDR1 ENHRY, CDR2 SYGVKD. This CDR3 is 13 amino acids long. The V end was cut by 8 bases, the J end by 0 bases, with 8 bases between.

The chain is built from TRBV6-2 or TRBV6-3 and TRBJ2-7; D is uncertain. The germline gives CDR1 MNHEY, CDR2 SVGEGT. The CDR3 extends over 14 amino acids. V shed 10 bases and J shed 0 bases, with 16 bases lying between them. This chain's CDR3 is CATRGAAFSYEQYF. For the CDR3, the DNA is TGTGCCACTCGTGGAGCTGCCTTCTCCTACGAGCAGTACTTC.

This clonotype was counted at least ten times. The CDR3 reads CASSGPFFQGNSPLHF. The CDR3 DNA reads TGTGCCAGCAGTGGGCCTTTCTTTCAGGGAAATTCACCCCTCCACTTT. The genes are TRBV6-1 and TRBJ1-6, with D possibly TRBD1 on 5 matching bases. The CDR3 is 16 residues long. Germline V CDR1 and CDR2: MNHNS, SASEGT. V was clipped by 4 bases and J by 7 bases, with 17 bases between them.

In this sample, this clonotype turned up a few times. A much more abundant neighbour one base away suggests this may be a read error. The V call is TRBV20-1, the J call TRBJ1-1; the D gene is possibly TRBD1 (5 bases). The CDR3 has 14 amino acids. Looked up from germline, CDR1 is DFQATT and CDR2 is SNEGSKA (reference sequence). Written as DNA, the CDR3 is TGCAGAGCCCCCTCCCGGCAGGGCTCCACTGAAGCTTTCTTT. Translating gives CRAPSRQGSTEAFF.

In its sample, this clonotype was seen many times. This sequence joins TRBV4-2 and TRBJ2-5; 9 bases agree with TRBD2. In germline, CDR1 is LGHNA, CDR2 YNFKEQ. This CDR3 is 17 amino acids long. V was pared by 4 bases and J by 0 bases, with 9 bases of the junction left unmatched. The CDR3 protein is CASSPTTLAGYQETQYF. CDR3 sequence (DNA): TGTGCCAGCAGCCCCACCACTCTAGCGGGGTACCAAGAGACCCAGTACTTC.

CDR3 loop: CASSVGYYTYEQYF. The CDR3 DNA sequence: TGTGCCAGCAGTGTCGGGTACTACACCTACGAGCAGTACTTC. The V gene is TRBV6-1, the J gene TRBJ2-7, with unresolved D. Per germline, CDR1 MNHNS and CDR2 SASEGT. Trimming stripped 4 bases from V and 2 bases from J, with 12 bases between. CDR3 length equals 14 residues.

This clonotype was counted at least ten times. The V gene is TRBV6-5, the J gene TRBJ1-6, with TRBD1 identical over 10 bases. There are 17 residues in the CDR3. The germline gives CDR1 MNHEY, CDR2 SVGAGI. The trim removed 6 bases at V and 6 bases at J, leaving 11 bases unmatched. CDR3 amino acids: CASRRTGQGFSNSPLHF. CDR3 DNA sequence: TGTGCCAGCAGACGTACGGGACAGGGGTTCTCTAATTCACCCCTCCACTTT.